This TCR beta chain was captured by sequencing in a study of cytomegalovirus exposure and HLA in healthy donors. Points from the study as a whole: In an earlier analysis, about 87% or about 30%: the productive usage of most TCR beta V segments.

V gave up 5 bases and J gave up 5 bases, with 13 bases separating them. CDR1 is MNHNY and CDR2 is SVGAGI in the germline V gene (reference sequence). The length of the CDR3 is 13 residues. PCR primers comprised 60 Vbeta and 13 Jbeta primers. Produced via immunoSEQ multiplex PCR; TCRdb's table is partial and in-frame only. This table holds 100,000 to 150,000 clones, approximately 78% found once. Of note for this clone: Its antigen remains unknown.

This sequence was found in a woman in her forties in good health and CMV-seronegative. Material for sequencing was PBMCs. V is TRBV6-6 and J is TRBJ2-7, with D unresolved. As DNA, the CDR3 is TGTGCCAGCAGTATCTATGGTGAAAACGAGCAGTACTTC. This encodes CASSIYGENEQYF.